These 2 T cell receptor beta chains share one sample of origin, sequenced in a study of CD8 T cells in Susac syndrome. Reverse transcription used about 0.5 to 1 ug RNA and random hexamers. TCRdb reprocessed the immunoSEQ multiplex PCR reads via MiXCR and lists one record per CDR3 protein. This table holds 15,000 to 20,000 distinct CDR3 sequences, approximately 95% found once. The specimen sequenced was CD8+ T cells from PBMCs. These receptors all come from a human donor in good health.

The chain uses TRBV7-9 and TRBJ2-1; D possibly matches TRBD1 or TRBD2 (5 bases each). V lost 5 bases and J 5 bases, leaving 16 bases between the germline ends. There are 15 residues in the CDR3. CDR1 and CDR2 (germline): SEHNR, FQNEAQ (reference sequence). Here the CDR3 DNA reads TGTGCCAGCAGCCCCTGGCAGCAGGGAGACAATGAGCAGTTCTTC. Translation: CASSPWQQGDNEQFF.

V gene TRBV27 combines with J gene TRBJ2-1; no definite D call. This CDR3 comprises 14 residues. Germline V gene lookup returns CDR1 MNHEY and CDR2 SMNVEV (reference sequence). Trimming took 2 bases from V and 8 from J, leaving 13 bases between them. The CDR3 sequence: CASSLTSNLDEQFF. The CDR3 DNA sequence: TGTGCCAGCAGTTTAACGAGTAATCTCGATGAGCAGTTCTTC.